These 30 T cell receptor beta chains were sequenced from one sample in a study of T cell changes during pregnancy in multiple sclerosis. The repertoire was sequenced with immunoSEQ multiplex PCR; TCRdb's copy has only in-frame clones and lacks some. The sample comprises 40,000 to 55,000 clones, 75% to 95% of which are singletons, and around 8.6% rests with the top ten. The source material was CD8+ T cells from peripheral blood mononuclear cells, sampled after pregnancy. These receptors came from a female donor with multiple sclerosis, enrolled in a pregnancy study.

This clone has just one count. The V call is TRBV27, the J call TRBJ2-3; tentative D call: TRBD2 (5 bases). The CDR3 contains 14 residues. Per the germline V gene, CDR1 is MNHEY and CDR2 is SMNVEV (reference sequence). Trimming cost V 7 bases and J 4 bases, with 15 bases left between them. In nucleotides, the CDR3 is TGTGCCAGCACCCTAGGGAGTCCGCCAGATACGCAGTATTTT. Protein sequence: CASTLGSPPDTQYF.

The chain carries TRBV5-1 and TRBJ2-7, with 8 nucleotides matching TRBD1. CDR3 size: 13 residues. V lost 4 bases and J lost 7; bases outside the gene matches: 7. The germline V gene has CDR1 SGHRS and CDR2 YFSETQ. As DNA, the CDR3 is TGCGCCAGCAGCCAGACAGGGGTTTGGGAGCAGTACTTC. Its translation is CASSQTGVWEQYF.

This clone was counted once. The V call is TRBV6-1, the J call TRBJ2-2; D is unresolved. Trimming left V 2 bases short and J 0 bases short, with 10 bases between. This CDR3 is built from 16 residues. Per germline, CDR1 MNHNS and CDR2 SASEGT. CDR3 loop: CASSERSRTNTGELFF. The CDR3, as DNA: TGTGCCAGCAGTGAAAGATCCAGGACGAACACCGGGGAGCTGTTTTTT.

The chain recombines TRBV4-1 with TRBJ2-7, with a tentative D call TRBD1 (6 bases). The CDR3 has 15 amino acids. From germline, CDR1 is MGHRA and CDR2 YSYEKL. The V and J ends lost 3 bases and 0 bases respectively, with 12 bases between them. CDR3 protein: CASSHPDRLSYEQYF. As DNA, the CDR3 is TGCGCCAGCAGCCACCCCGACAGGCTCTCCTACGAGCAGTACTTC.

The chain recombines TRBV19 with TRBJ2-7; 9 bases align to TRBD1. Germline-derived CDR1 and CDR2 are LNHDA and SQIVND (reference sequence). The CDR3 is made up of 13 amino acids. Unmatched junction bases numbered 4, after V lost 5 bases and J lost 5 bases. The CDR3 DNA follows: TGTGCCAGTAGTTGGACAGGGGACCACGAGCAGTACTTC. It is translated as CASSWTGDHEQYF.

The chain joins TRBV9 to TRBJ2-2; the match to TRBD2 covers 9 bases. V shed 6 bases, J shed 6 bases, and the junction held 18 bases outside the gene matches. Looked up from germline, CDR1 is SGDLS and CDR2 is YYNGEE. The CDR3 extends over 18 amino acids. CDR3 sequence: CASTPRGGGGEDAGELFF. CDR3 in DNA: TGTGCCAGCACCCCCAGAGGGGGCGGGGGGGAAGACGCCGGGGAGCTGTTTTTT.

This chain's CDR3 is CASSLTGLAGINEQFF. In DNA, the CDR3 is TGTGCCAGCAGTTTAACTGGTCTAGCGGGAATCAATGAGCAGTTCTTC. V is TRBV27 and J is TRBJ2-1, with TRBD2 matching over 9 bases. Germline V lookup: CDR1 MNHEY, CDR2 SMNVEV (reference sequence). CDR3 size: 16 residues. V lost 2 bases to trimming and J lost 6 bases; unmatched junction nucleotides: 8.

This CDR3 reads CASSQDRGRGANTEAFF. CDR3 DNA sequence: TGCGCCAGCAGCCAAGATCGGGGCAGGGGCGCGAACACTGAAGCTTTCTTT. The chain has TRBV4-3 and TRBJ1-1, with a possible D match to TRBD1 (6 bases). The CDR3 covers 17 residues. Germline CDR1 is LGHNA and CDR2 is YSLEER. The V end lost 0 bases, the J end lost 1 base, and 15 bases lay between the germline ends.

The chain uses TRBV19 and TRBJ2-3; TRBD2 matches 9 bases. There are 16 residues in the CDR3. Germline V lookup: CDR1 LNHDA, CDR2 SQIVND (reference sequence). Germline trimming cut 5 bases from V and 5 bases from J; bases unmatched to any gene: 11. CDR3 in amino acids: CASSQGIAGVKDTQYF. The CDR3 DNA is TGTGCCAGTAGTCAGGGGATAGCGGGGGTGAAAGATACGCAGTATTTT.

This clone appeared once. This sequence joins TRBV5-6 and TRBJ2-7; no clear D gene. Trimming removed 2 bases at V and 4 bases at J, with 10 bases between. This CDR3 comprises 13 residues. Germline V gene data show CDR1 as SGHDT and CDR2 as YYEEEE. The CDR3 DNA sequence: TGTGCCAGCAGCTTTGGCAGGTCTTACGAGCAGTACTTC. This encodes CASSFGRSYEQYF. The whole variable domain, filled in from reference TRBV5-6 and TRBJ2-7, reads DAGVTQSPTHLIKTRGQQVTLRCSPKSGHDTVSWYQQALGQGPQFIFQYYEEEERQRGNFPDRFSGHQFPNYSSELNVNALLLGDSALYLCASSFGRSYEQYFGPGTRLTVT.

This chain links TRBV29-1 with TRBJ2-7, with 10 bases that match TRBD2. This CDR3 has 16 residues. Per the germline V gene, CDR1 is SQVTM and CDR2 is ANQGSEA. The V and J ends lost 6 bases and 6 bases, in that order; junction bases with no gene match: 17. DNA of the CDR3: TGCAGCGTCGCCGGGACTAGCGAACGGCCGGGCCTCGAGCAGTACTTC. Protein: CSVAGTSERPGLEQYF.

This chain connects TRBV11-2 to TRBJ2-5; D not resolved. Deletions cut 3 bases from V and 2 bases from J, with 10 bases between. The CDR3 has 14 amino acids. CDR1 SGHAT and CDR2 FQNNGV come from the germline V gene. The CDR3 region is CASSFPAEQETQYF. As DNA, the CDR3 is TGTGCCAGCAGCTTCCCGGCGGAACAAGAGACCCAGTACTTC.

The rearrangement links TRBV4-2 to TRBJ2-1; 10 bases map to TRBD1. The CDR3 contains 16 residues. The J segment lost 7 bases and the V segment lost 4 bases, leaving 10 bases of the junction unmatched. Germline V gives CDR1 LGHNA, CDR2 YNFKEQ. The CDR3 DNA sequence: TGTGCCAGCAGCCGACGACAGGGGGCTTTGGGAAATGAGCAGTTCTTC. It is translated as CASSRRQGALGNEQFF.

The rearrangement uses TRBV5-4 and TRBJ2-7; D unresolved. Trimming cost V 4 bases and J 3 bases, with 5 bases left between them. Germline values: CDR1 SGHNT, CDR2 YYREEE (reference sequence). The CDR3 runs 11 residues. The CDR3 DNA sequence: TGTGCCAGCAGCCAAAACTACGAGCAGTACTTC. It translates to CASSQNYEQYF. The variable domain in full, with the rest retrieved from reference TRBV5-4 and TRBJ2-7, is ETGVTQSPTHLIKTRGQQVTLRCSSQSGHNTVSWYQQALGQGPQFIFQYYREEENGRGNFPPRFSGLQFPNYSSELNVNALELDDSALYLCASSQNYEQYFGPGTRLTVT.

The chain uses TRBV15 and TRBJ1-5, with D tentatively TRBD1 (5 bases). Germline V CDR1 and CDR2: LNHNV, YYDKDF (reference sequence). Trimming pared 1 base from V and 4 bases from J, leaving 11 bases between. This CDR3 has 15 residues. The CDR3 coding sequence is TGTGCCACCAGCAGAGCGGGGGGAGTGAATCAGCCCCAGCATTTT. It encodes CATSRAGGVNQPQHF.

This chain connects TRBV27 to TRBJ1-2; 7 bases agree with TRBD1. With 6 bases clipped from V and 1 base from J, the junction kept 14 bases outside the gene matches. Germline V CDR1 and CDR2: MNHEY, SMNVEV (reference sequence). This CDR3 spans 17 amino acids. For the CDR3, the DNA is TGTGCCAGCAGCCCCTCTACCGGGACAGCCTATAACTATGGCTACACCTTC. It translates to CASSPSTGTAYNYGYTF.

The chain uses TRBV27 and TRBJ2-7; 10 bases map to TRBD2. The ends lost 5 bases at V and 4 bases at J; junction bases unmatched: 8. This CDR3 spans 15 amino acids. The germline CDR1 and CDR2 sequences are MNHEY and SMNVEV (reference sequence). The CDR3 protein is CASSPTASGSYEQYF. CDR3 sequence (DNA): TGTGCCAGCAGTCCCACGGCTAGCGGGAGTTACGAGCAGTACTTC.

This chain uses TRBV7-8 with TRBJ1-2; 7 bases are a match to TRBD1. The germline V gene encodes CDR1 SGHVS and CDR2 FQNEAQ. CDR3 length equals 16 residues. After removal of 2 bases from V and 3 bases from J, the junction contained 9 bases not matched to a gene. CDR3 region: CASSLPTGDMDYGYTF. In DNA, the CDR3 is TGTGCCAGCAGCTTACCAACAGGGGATATGGACTATGGCTACACCTTC.

This rearrangement joins TRBV7-9 to TRBJ2-6; D gene uncertain. This CDR3 region has 14 residues. Germline V CDR1 and CDR2: SEHNR, FQNEAQ (reference sequence). The V and J ends lost 0 bases and 3 bases respectively, with 3 bases between them. The CDR3 protein is CASSLASGANVLTF. The CDR3 nucleotides are TGTGCCAGCAGCTTAGCGAGTGGGGCCAACGTCCTGACTTTC.

This clone was recorded a few times. V and J are TRBV4-2 and TRBJ2-1; 9 bases match TRBD2. The CDR3 is 15 residues long. The junction had 0 bases not matched to a gene; V was cut back by 1 base and J by 2 bases. Germline V gives CDR1 LGHNA, CDR2 YNFKEQ. In nucleotides, the CDR3 is TGTGCCAGCAGCCAAGGACTAGCGGCCTACAATGAGCAGTTCTTC. It yields the protein CASSQGLAAYNEQFF.

This chain links TRBV10-3 with TRBJ1-1, with TRBD1 as a possible D gene (5 bases). V gave up 6 bases and J gave up 1 base, with 6 bases separating them. The CDR3 covers 12 residues. The V gene's germline CDR1 is ENHRY and CDR2 SYGVKD. The CDR3 DNA follows: TGTGCCATCAGGGGGCCGAACACTGAAGCTTTCTTT. It is translated as CAIRGPNTEAFF.

This chain connects TRBV4-3 to TRBJ1-1, with 7 bases matching TRBD1. CDR3 length equals 12 residues. Germline lookup yields CDR1 LGHNA and CDR2 YSLEER. V trimming: 3 bases; J trimming: 7 bases; junction bases outside the gene matches: 2. In nucleotides, the CDR3 is TGCGCCAGCAGCCAGACAGGGTTTGAAGCTTTCTTT. It specifies CASSQTGFEAFF.

This clone was detected only a few times. The V gene is TRBV7-9, the J gene TRBJ1-2; D uncertain. CDR1 is SEHNR, CDR2 FQNEAQ, per germline (reference sequence). The CDR3 consists of 12 residues. V dropped 6 bases and J dropped 1 base, with 6 bases sitting between them. The CDR3 here is CASSPFNYGYTF. CDR3 bases: TGTGCCAGCAGTCCCTTTAACTATGGCTACACCTTC.

The rearrangement joins TRBV30 to TRBJ2-3, with D possibly TRBD2 on 5 matching bases. The CDR3 sequence is 13 residues long. Trimming left V 3 bases short and J 1 base short, with 8 bases between. The germline V gene encodes CDR1 GTSNPN and CDR2 SVGIG (reference sequence). The CDR3 region has the DNA TGTGCCTGGAGAGTTAGCGGCACAGATACGCAGTATTTT. Residues: CAWRVSGTDTQYF.

The J gene is TRBJ2-5, the V gene TRBV6-5, with 8 bases aligning to TRBD2. This CDR3 spans 14 amino acids. With V trimmed by 4 bases and J by 5 bases, 6 bases remained unmatched. Germline V gene data show CDR1 as MNHEY and CDR2 as SVGAGI. The CDR3 is CASSFGLAQETQYF. In DNA form, the CDR3 reads TGTGCCAGCAGTTTCGGACTAGCTCAGGAGACCCAGTACTTC.

The rearrangement links TRBV27 to TRBJ2-1; 8 positions match TRBD2. Germline V lookup: CDR1 MNHEY, CDR2 SMNVEV (reference sequence). Losses at the gene ends were 7 bases for V and 3 bases for J; bases not matched to a gene: 5. There are 14 residues in the CDR3. CDR3 bases: TGTGCCAGCACTTCGACTAGCGTCTACAATGAGCAGTTCTTC. This gives the protein CASTSTSVYNEQFF.

The sample holds a few counts of this clone. V is TRBV7-6 and J is TRBJ2-1, with D perhaps matching TRBD1 (6 bases). The V gene's germline CDR1 is SGHVS and CDR2 FNYEAQ. Trimming took off 5 bases at V and 6 bases at J, with 8 bases between the two ends. CDR3 length equals 12 residues. CDR3 protein: CASSVQGNEQFF. CDR3 coding DNA: TGTGCCAGCAGCGTACAGGGCAATGAGCAGTTCTTC.

The chain uses TRBV6-1 and TRBJ2-7, with 7 bases fitting TRBD2. The CDR3 consists of 16 residues. The germline CDR1 and CDR2 sequences are MNHNS and SASEGT. The V gene end was trimmed by 1 base and the J gene end by 0 bases; junction bases not matched to a gene: 6. CDR3 bases: TGTGCCAGCAGTGAAGAATCTAGCGGACGCTCCTACGAGCAGTACTTC. Its protein is CASSEESSGRSYEQYF.

CDR3 residues: CASSLFLAGGQTDTQYF. Written as DNA, the CDR3 is TGTGCCAGCAGCTTATTTTTAGCGGGGGGCCAGACAGATACGCAGTATTTT. The J gene is TRBJ2-3, the V gene TRBV13, with TRBD2 matching 10 bases. CDR3 length: 17 residues. The germline gives CDR1 PRHDT, CDR2 FYEKMQ (reference sequence). The trim removed 2 bases at V and 3 bases at J, leaving 8 bases unmatched. Looking up the rest from reference TRBV13 and TRBJ2-3 gives the full variable domain: AAGVIQSPRHLIKEKRETATLKCYPIPRHDTVYWYQQGPGQDPQFLISFYEKMQSDKGSIPDRFSAQQFSDYHSELNMSSLELGDSALYFCASSLFLAGGQTDTQYFGPGTRLTVL.

The J gene is TRBJ2-3, the V gene TRBV30, with a tentative D call TRBD1 (5 bases). V dropped 1 base and J dropped 0 bases, with 5 bases sitting between them. This CDR3 contains 13 residues. Per germline, CDR1 GTSNPN and CDR2 SVGIG (reference sequence). DNA of the CDR3: TGTGCCTGGAGTGGGGGCAGCACAGATACGCAGTATTTT. Encoded protein: CAWSGGSTDTQYF.